These 10 T cell receptor beta chains came from one sample sequenced in a study of long-term antiretroviral therapy in people with HIV. Run at survey level, the immunoSEQ assay was version v3.0. Method: immunoSEQ multiplex PCR; TCRdb's copy keeps in-frame clones and lacks some. The data hold tens of thousands of clones, with around four fifths observed a single time. Sequenced material: unsorted PBMCs, taken 1.1 years before starting antiretroviral therapy. These receptors all come from a woman aged 35 to 49 with HIV.

This clone was observed a few times. V gene TRBV5-1 combines with J gene TRBJ1-2; D uncertain. The germline V and J ends were trimmed by 0 bases and 2 bases, with 5 bases remaining between them. Germline lookup yields CDR1 SGHRS and CDR2 YFSETQ. The CDR3 loop spans 13 amino acids. The CDR3: CASSLAANYGYTF. As DNA, the CDR3 is TGCGCCAGCAGCTTGGCGGCGAACTATGGCTACACCTTC.

The chain links TRBV2 to TRBJ2-2; the match to TRBD2 covers 10 bases. The germline CDR1 and CDR2 sequences are SNHLY and FYNNEI. The CDR3 length is 19 residues. The J segment lost 0 bases and the V segment lost 2 bases, leaving 9 bases of the junction unmatched. The CDR3, as DNA: TGTGCCAGCAGTGAAAATCTAGCGGGAGTCCTCGCGAACACCGGGGAGCTGTTTTTT. This gives the protein CASSENLAGVLANTGELFF.

The chain joins TRBV27 to TRBJ2-7, with 8 nucleotides matching TRBD2. CDR3 size: 16 residues. Per germline, CDR1 MNHEY and CDR2 SMNVEV (reference sequence). With 3 bases clipped from V and 7 bases from J, the junction kept 14 bases outside the gene matches. The CDR3 sequence is CASSFLGGTSITEQYF. DNA for the CDR3: TGTGCCAGCAGTTTCCTTGGAGGGACTAGTATTACGGAGCAGTACTTC.

This clone was detected only once. V is TRBV2 and J is TRBJ2-6, with D perhaps matching TRBD2 (5 bases). V lost 6 bases, J lost 0 bases, and 15 bases lay in between. The CDR3 runs to 17 residues. Germline loops: CDR1 SNHLY, CDR2 FYNNEI. DNA for the CDR3: TGTGCCAGCAGACGGTCCAGCGGACGCTCTGGGGCCAACGTCCTGACTTTC. Residues: CASRRSSGRSGANVLTF.

The gene calls are TRBV28 and TRBJ2-1; D ambiguous. V was cut by 5 bases and J by 6 bases, with 17 bases left in between. CDR1 and CDR2 (germline): MDHEN, SYDVKM. The CDR3 totals 15 residues. Here the CDR3 reads CASSPDAMMGNEQFF. The CDR3 nucleotides are TGTGCCAGCAGTCCCGACGCCATGATGGGCAATGAGCAGTTCTTC. Combining the CDR3 with reference TRBV28 and TRBJ2-1 gives the whole variable domain DVKVTQSSRYLVKRTGEKVFLECVQDMDHENMFWYRQDPGLGLRLIYFSYDVKMKEKGDIPEGYSVSREKKERFSLILESASTNQTSMYLCASSPDAMMGNEQFFGPGTRLTVL.

The rearrangement links TRBV6-1 to TRBJ2-2; D unclear. There are 13 residues in the CDR3. CDR1 and CDR2 (germline): MNHNS, SASEGT. Deletions cut 7 bases from V and 6 bases from J, with 12 bases between. Here the CDR3 DNA reads TGTGCCAGCAAGCCTAGGGTATCCGGGGAGCTGTTTTTT. Translating gives CASKPRVSGELFF.

This clone was seen just once. The V call is TRBV14, the J call TRBJ2-3, with no clear D. Trimming removed 2 bases from V and 2 bases from J, with 11 bases in between. Germline CDR1 is SGHDN and CDR2 is FVKESK. The CDR3 loop spans 15 amino acids. The CDR3 DNA reads as TGTGCCAGCAGCCAAAGAATAACCAACACAGATACGCAGTATTTT. Translation: CASSQRITNTDTQYF.

The chain joins TRBV29-1 to TRBJ1-5, with TRBD1 matching 7 bases. The CDR3 covers 14 residues. With 6 bases clipped from V and 3 bases from J, the junction kept 8 bases outside the gene matches. Germline V gene sequence: CDR1 SQVTM, CDR2 ANQGSEA. The CDR3 is CSVAIGQANQPQHF. DNA for the CDR3: TGCAGCGTGGCAATTGGACAGGCCAATCAGCCCCAGCATTTT. The whole variable domain, filled in from reference TRBV29-1 and TRBJ1-5, reads SAVISQKPSRDICQRGTSLTIQCQVDSQVTMMFWYRQQPGQSLTLIATANQGSEATYESGFVIDKFPISRPNLTFSTLTVSNMSPEDSSIYLCSVAIGQANQPQHFGDGTRLSIL.

The V gene is TRBV4-1, the J gene TRBJ2-3; no clear D gene. The CDR3 length is 13 residues. Germline CDR1 MGHRA, CDR2 YSYEKL. Trimming removed 3 bases at V and 3 bases at J, with 7 bases between. The CDR3 DNA sequence: TGCGCCAGCAGCCAGAGTAGAACAGATACGCAGTATTTT. This sequence encodes CASSQSRTDTQYF.

The rearrangement links TRBV7-9 to TRBJ1-4; D is unresolved. Germline CDR1 reads SEHNR; CDR2 reads FQNEAQ (reference sequence). Trimming removed 5 bases at V and 7 bases at J, with 11 bases between. The CDR3 is 13 residues long. In nucleotides, the CDR3 is TGTGCCAGCAGCGAGAGACAACTTGAAAAACTGTTTTTT. Protein product: CASSERQLEKLFF.